This T cell receptor beta chain was observed in a study of blood T cell repertoires in COVID-19. In assigning cohorts, the study relied on participant-reported clinical history. Germline lookup yields CDR1 MGHDK and CDR2 SYGVNS. The CDR3 runs 14 residues. Trimming took off 5 bases at V and 9 bases at J, with 17 bases between the two ends. As processed by the authors: Researchers report that nucleated cell counts were estimated from reference gene primer amplification. Here immunoSEQ multiplex PCR was the method, and the copy in TCRdb shows in-frame clones only, minus some. V, J and clone size are those of that table, while D and trimming were read from the DNA. The profile covers 350,000 to 400,000 clones, with around 87% appearing a single time and around 0.95% taken by the ten largest.

This chain uses TRBV25-1 with TRBJ1-5, with a possible D match to TRBD1 (6 bases). Sequenced input: PBMCs or T cells enriched from blood (not recorded which). The receptor's source is a woman aged 25-40 years with acute COVID-19. CDR3 coding DNA: TGTGCCAGCAGTCCCAACAGGGTCCAAGGGCCCCAGCATTTT. This gives the protein CASSPNRVQGPQHF.